The 26 T cell receptor beta chains below all came from one sample that was sequenced in a study of molecular identifiers for immune sequencing clone quantification. A single record per CDR3 protein comes from TCRdb applying MiXCR to the PCR reads. The sample comprises around 65,000 distinct CDR3 sequences, 15% to 20% of which are singletons, and approximately 1.5% rests with the top ten. Sequenced input: naive CD8+ T cells from blood, with Jurkat cell RNA spiked in. Documented subset: FACS-sorted CD8+CD4-CCR7+CD45RA+ naive T cells. These receptors originate from a human donor in good health. Some libraries in this study had Jurkat cell RNA spiked in.

This clonotype was picked up many times. V and J are TRBV7-3 and TRBJ2-7, with a weak D call TRBD1 (5 bases). The CDR3 loop spans 14 amino acids. CDR1 and CDR2 from the germline V gene are SGHTA and FQGTGA. Trimming left V 5 bases short and J 0 bases short, with 11 bases between. CDR3 in amino acids: CASSPQGYSYEQYF. The CDR3 nucleotides are TGTGCCAGCAGCCCCCAGGGATACTCCTACGAGCAGTACTTC.

At least ten counts were recorded for this clonotype. The chain employs TRBV29-1 and TRBJ2-7; D could derive from TRBD1 or TRBD2 (6 bases each). Germline V CDR1 and CDR2: SQVTM, ANQGSEA. V lost 0 bases to trimming and J lost 4 bases, with 22 bases between them. This CDR3 is built from 17 residues. CDR3: CSVEDPVQGGTGYEQYF. CDR3 bases: TGCAGCGTTGAAGATCCGGTACAGGGAGGCACTGGGTACGAGCAGTACTTC.

In its sample, this clonotype was seen many times. The V call is TRBV25-1, the J call TRBJ2-7; TRBD2 is a possible D gene (6 bases). Germline assignment: CDR1 MGHDK and CDR2 SYGVNS. The CDR3 is made up of 14 amino acids. With 3 bases removed from V and 3 bases from J, the gap between germline ends came to 12 bases. The CDR3 DNA follows: TGTGCCAGCAGTGAGGAGGGGACCCACTACGAGCAGTACTTC. Translation: CASSEEGTHYEQYF.

Ten or more counts support this clonotype. CDR3 nucleotide sequence: TGTGCCGTTAGCGGGGCGAACACCGGGGAGCTGTTTTTT. Translating it yields CAVSGANTGELFF. The chain has TRBV7-9 and TRBJ2-2; 8 bases match TRBD2. The V and J ends lost 11 bases and 0 bases, in that order; junction bases with no gene match: 2. The germline V gene has CDR1 SEHNR and CDR2 FQNEAQ (reference sequence). This CDR3 region has 13 residues.

This clonotype is a singleton in its sample. A read error is possible here, since a much larger clone lies one base away. J is TRBJ2-7 and V is TRBV4-3, with TRBD1 matching 10 bases. Germline V CDR1 and CDR2: LGHNA, YSLEER. The CDR3 length is 15 residues. Trimming at V came to 4 bases and at J to 4 bases, leaving 7 bases not matched to a gene. In nucleotides, the CDR3 is TGCGCCAGCAGCCGGACGACAGGGGGCCGGTACGAGCAGTACTTC. This encodes CASSRTTGGRYEQYF.

This clonotype occurred many times. V gene TRBV11-3 combines with J gene TRBJ2-2; 7 nucleotides agree with TRBD2. With V trimmed by 4 bases and J by 6 bases, 14 bases remained unmatched. There are 17 residues in the CDR3. Looked up from germline, CDR1 is SGHNT and CDR2 is YENEEA. The CDR3 reads CASSSRLALRVAGELFF. For the CDR3, the DNA is TGTGCCAGCAGCTCTCGACTAGCCCTCCGTGTGGCCGGGGAGCTGTTTTTT.

This clonotype was detected ten times or more. The chain couples TRBV20-1 to TRBJ2-7; TRBD1 might be the D (5 bases). This CDR3 contains 18 residues. In germline, CDR1 is DFQATT, CDR2 SNEGSKA (reference sequence). V shed 7 bases and J shed 6 bases, with 34 bases lying between them. CDR3 DNA sequence: TGCAGTGAACAGATGAAAGGGGCCCTAATTTGTTCCGGGTGCGAGCAGTACTTC. Translating it yields CSEQMKGALICSGCEQYF.

The chain combines TRBV27 with TRBJ2-3, with 7 positions matching TRBD2. Per germline, CDR1 MNHEY and CDR2 SMNVEV (reference sequence). This CDR3 region has 16 residues. V trimming: 1 base; J trimming: 5 bases; junction bases outside the gene matches: 9. The CDR3, as DNA: TGTGCCAGCAGTTTATTGCGGCGGGAGTCTGTAGATACGCAGTATTTT. Translated: CASSLLRRESVDTQYF.

This clonotype occurred a few times. J is TRBJ2-7 and V is TRBV3-2; the table's D call TRBD2 went unverified against the DNA. TRBV3-2 is marked as a pseudogene. This CDR3 comprises 18 residues. The CDR3 sequence: CASSRDCTSGTSSREQYF. The CDR3 bases are TGTGCCAGCAGCCGAGACTGTACTAGCGGAACTTCTTCGAGGGAGCAGTACTTC.

The chain recombines TRBV28 with TRBJ1-5; TRBD1 agrees at 8 bases. The junction had 7 bases not matched to a gene; V was cut back by 5 bases and J by 7 bases. The CDR3 runs to 14 residues. Per germline, CDR1 MDHEN and CDR2 SYDVKM. The CDR3 sequence: CASSGDRTHQPQHF. CDR3 coding DNA: TGTGCCAGCAGTGGGGACAGGACACACCAGCCCCAGCATTTT.

This clonotype was observed at least ten times. The gene calls are TRBV7-3 and TRBJ2-1; D ambiguous. The germline CDR1 and CDR2 sequences are SGHTA and FQGTGA. V was trimmed by 2 bases and J by 1 base, leaving 3 bases between them. This CDR3 comprises 13 residues. The CDR3 here is CASSLVSYNEQFF. The CDR3, as DNA: TGTGCCAGCAGCTTAGTGTCCTACAATGAGCAGTTCTTC.

The sample holds one count of this clonotype. The CDR3 end shows no conserved phenylalanine or tryptophan, and so a read error is likely. The chain uses TRBV25-1 and TRBJ1-2, with no clear D. Germline V gene sequence: CDR1 MGHDK, CDR2 SYGVNS. The CDR3 covers 14 residues. CDR3 sequence reads: CANSEFSAAYGYTS. CDR3 nucleotides: TGTGCCAACAGTGAATTCTCGGCAGCATATGGCTACACCTCC.

Ten or more counts support this clonotype. J is TRBJ2-3 and V is TRBV6-5; perhaps D is TRBD1 or TRBD2 (6 bases each). Germline V gene sequence: CDR1 MNHEY, CDR2 SVGAGI. Trimming removed 0 bases from V and 2 bases from J, with 15 bases in between. CDR3 length: 17 amino acids. The CDR3: CASSYSRVRGPTDTQYF. The CDR3 DNA is TGTGCCAGCAGTTACTCGAGGGTCCGGGGGCCCACAGATACGCAGTATTTT.

This clonotype appeared many times. This chain links TRBV29-1 with TRBJ2-2; tentatively, D is TRBD1 (7 bases). The CDR3 contains 13 residues. The germline gives CDR1 SQVTM, CDR2 ANQGSEA. CDR3 loop: CSGGGGNTGELFF. For the CDR3, the DNA is TGCAGTGGAGGGGGCGGCAACACCGGGGAGCTGTTTTTT.

This clonotype was counted ten times or more. The chain employs TRBV5-5 and TRBJ2-7; no definite D call. Trimming stripped 0 bases from V and 3 bases from J, with 7 bases between. Germline CDR1 reads SGHKS; CDR2 reads YYEKEE (reference sequence). CDR3 length: 13 residues. This CDR3 reads CASSLVAIYEQYF. The CDR3 nucleotides are TGTGCCAGCAGCTTGGTGGCCATCTACGAGCAGTACTTC.

There are many counts of this clonotype. V usage is TRBV20-1 and J usage is TRBJ2-1, with TRBD2 matching over 8 bases. Germline V CDR1 and CDR2: DFQATT, SNEGSKA (reference sequence). J was trimmed by 5 bases and V by 4 bases; bases with no gene match: 10. The CDR3 is made up of 15 amino acids. The CDR3 is CSATPGPGGDNEQFF. The DNA of the CDR3 is TGCAGTGCTACCCCAGGCCCGGGAGGGGACAATGAGCAGTTCTTC.

This clonotype came up a few times. The chain joins TRBV7-9 to TRBJ1-1; D unclear. Germline V lookup: CDR1 SEHNR, CDR2 FQNEAQ (reference sequence). There are 14 residues in the CDR3. Trimming removed 6 bases from V and 3 bases from J, with 14 bases in between. CDR3 protein: CASSSSLLDTEAFF. The CDR3 DNA reads as TGTGCCAGCAGTTCTAGCCTCTTGGACACTGAAGCTTTCTTT. Drawing the rest from reference TRBV7-9 and TRBJ1-1, the complete variable domain is DTGVSQNPRHKITKRGQNVTFRCDPISEHNRLYWYRQTLGQGPEFLTYFQNEAQLEKSRLLSDRFSAERPKGSFSTLEIQRTEQGDSAMYLCASSSSLLDTEAFFGQGTRLTVV.

This clonotype was seen many times. This rearrangement joins TRBV27 to TRBJ1-4; 9 bases line up with TRBD1. CDR3 length: 16 residues. V dropped 5 bases and J dropped 6; count of bases not matched to a gene: 10. Germline CDR1 and CDR2: MNHEY and SMNVEV (reference sequence). The CDR3 DNA sequence: TGTGCCAGCAGTCCCCACCCGACAGGGGGTCATGAAAAACTGTTTTTT. Its translation: CASSPHPTGGHEKLFF.

In this sample, this clonotype turned up a few times. The V and J genes are TRBV6-6 and TRBJ2-1, with TRBD1 matching 8 bases. Germline CDR1 MNHNY, CDR2 SVGAGI (reference sequence). The CDR3 contains 15 residues. The V and J ends lost 6 bases and 3 bases, in that order; junction bases with no gene match: 7. CDR3 bases: TGTGCCAGCAGCCCCGGACAGGGTGGCTACAATGAGCAGTTCTTC. Its translation is CASSPGQGGYNEQFF.

The CDR3 DNA follows: TGTGCCAGCAGCTTAGTTTTTCGGATAGAATTTGCCCCCAACAATGAGCAGTTCTTC. Its protein is CASSLVFRIEFAPNNEQFF. The chain combines TRBV5-5 with TRBJ2-1; D not resolved. The CDR3 contains 19 residues. In germline, CDR1 is SGHKS, CDR2 YYEKEE (reference sequence). V was trimmed by 2 bases and J by 5 bases, leaving 26 bases between them.

At least ten counts were recorded for this clonotype. This sequence joins TRBV7-9 and TRBJ2-7; 8 bases align to TRBD1. Germline V gene sequence: CDR1 SEHNR, CDR2 FQNEAQ (reference sequence). The CDR3 totals 15 residues. V trimming: 5 bases; J trimming: 2 bases; junction bases outside the gene matches: 8. CDR3 DNA sequence: TGTGCCAGCAGCCAGGCGATCAGGGGGCCCTACGAGCAGTACTTC. Translation gives CASSQAIRGPYEQYF. Supplemented by reference TRBV7-9 and TRBJ2-7, the full variable domain reads DTGVSQNPRHKITKRGQNVTFRCDPISEHNRLYWYRQTLGQGPEFLTYFQNEAQLEKSRLLSDRFSAERPKGSFSTLEIQRTEQGDSAMYLCASSQAIRGPYEQYFGPGTRLTVT.

This clonotype was counted many times. V and J are TRBV19 and TRBJ2-7; unclear D gene. Trimming took off 0 bases at V and 1 base at J, with 13 bases between the two ends. Germline CDR1 reads LNHDA; CDR2 reads SQIVND (reference sequence). CDR3 length: 16 residues. The CDR3 bases are TGTGCCAGTAGTATAGATCCCCCCGGGCAATCCTACGAGCAGTACTTC. It translates to CASSIDPPGQSYEQYF.

This clonotype was found a few times. A much larger clone sits a single nucleotide away, making a read error possible. The CDR3 does not close with the conserved phenylalanine or tryptophan, likely indicating a read error. V usage is TRBV29-1 and J usage is TRBJ2-7; D tentatively fits TRBD1 or TRBD2 (5 bases each). With 0 bases removed from V and 4 bases from J, the gap between germline ends came to 7 bases. Per the germline V gene, CDR1 is SQVTM and CDR2 is ANQGSEA. The CDR3 spans 12 residues. The CDR3 is CSVEEGEYEQYL. In nucleotides, the CDR3 is TGCAGCGTTGAAGAGGGGGAGTACGAGCAGTACCTC.

This clonotype has at least ten counts. The chain couples TRBV29-1 to TRBJ2-3; D ambiguous. The CDR3 consists of 10 residues. Looked up from germline, CDR1 is SQVTM and CDR2 is ANQGSEA. V lost 3 bases and J 3 bases, leaving 1 base between the germline ends. The CDR3 region is CSVDTDTQYF. The CDR3, as DNA: TGCAGCGTTGATACAGATACGCAGTATTTT.

As regards this clonotype: A much larger clone sits a single nucleotide away, making a read error possible. This chain connects TRBV6-2 or TRBV6-3 to TRBJ2-2; perhaps TRBD1 as D (6 bases). The length of the CDR3 is 15 residues. Per germline, CDR1 MNHEY and CDR2 SVGEGT. The CDR3 DNA is TGTGCCAGCAGTTACGGGGCCTGGGACACCGGGGAGCTGCTTTTT. This sequence encodes CASSYGAWDTGELLF.

A remark on this clonotype: A read error is likely, as this CDR3 ends without the conserved phenylalanine or tryptophan. This chain joins TRBV25-1 and TRBJ2-7; 15 bases line up with TRBD2. The ends lost 3 bases at V and 9 bases at J; junction bases unmatched: 12. The CDR3 extends over 17 amino acids. CDR1 is MGHDK, CDR2 SYGVNS, per germline. CDR3 DNA: TGTGCCAGCAGTGAGGGACTAGCGGGAGGCCCCGGAGGAGGGCAGTACCTC. It yields the protein CASSEGLAGGPGGGQYL.